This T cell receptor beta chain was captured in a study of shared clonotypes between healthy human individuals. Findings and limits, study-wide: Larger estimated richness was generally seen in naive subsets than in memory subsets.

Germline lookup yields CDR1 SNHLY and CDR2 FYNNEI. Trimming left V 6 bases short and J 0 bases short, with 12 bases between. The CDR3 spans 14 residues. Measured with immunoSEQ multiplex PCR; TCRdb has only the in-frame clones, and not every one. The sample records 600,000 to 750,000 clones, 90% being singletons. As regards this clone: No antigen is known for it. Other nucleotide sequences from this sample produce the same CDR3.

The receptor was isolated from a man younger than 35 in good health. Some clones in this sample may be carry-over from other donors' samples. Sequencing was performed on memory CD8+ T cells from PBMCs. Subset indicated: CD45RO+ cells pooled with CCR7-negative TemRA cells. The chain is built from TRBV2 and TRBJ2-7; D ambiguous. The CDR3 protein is CASSVRPGSYEQYF. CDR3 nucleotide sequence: TGTGCCAGCAGCGTTAGACCGGGCTCCTACGAGCAGTACTTC.